The 30 T cell receptor beta chains below come from one sample, sequenced in a study of T cells after posttransplantation cyclophosphamide. Sampled 1 year posttransplant, controls received myeloablative marrow transplants, methotrexate and a calcineurin inhibitor. The table came from immunoSEQ multiplex PCR; TCRdb's copy has only in-frame clones and leaves some out. This table has about 21,000 clones, around 91% appearing once. The sequences come from PBMCs, collected just over 350 days after allogeneic stem cell transplant with calcineurin inhibitor and methotrexate. These receptors came from a female patient between 30 and 45 years old who received an allogeneic stem cell transplant from an unrelated donor, was CMV-positive, and had acute and chronic GVHD. Some T cells here may be from the graft donor.

The gene calls are TRBV10-3 and TRBJ1-5; the match to TRBD1 covers 9 bases. The V and J ends lost 6 bases and 4 bases, in that order; junction bases with no gene match: 10. Germline V lookup: CDR1 ENHRY, CDR2 SYGVKD. The CDR3 sequence is 16 residues long. For the CDR3, the DNA is TGTGCCATCAGCGAACAAACCGGGACAGGGAATCAGCCCCAGCATTTT. It yields the protein CAISEQTGTGNQPQHF.

The rearrangement uses TRBV5-1 and TRBJ1-4; 11 bases are shared with TRBD1. V lost 1 base, J lost 5 bases, and 7 bases stayed unmatched. Germline CDR1 reads SGHRS; CDR2 reads YFSETQ. The CDR3 runs 17 residues. The CDR3 DNA follows: TGCGCCAGCAGCTTGTACGGACAGGGGGCGTCGAATGAAAAACTGTTTTTT. It yields the protein CASSLYGQGASNEKLFF.

This chain links TRBV6-1 with TRBJ2-1; D might be TRBD1 (6 bases). This CDR3 has 15 residues. With 6 bases removed from V and 7 bases from J, the gap between germline ends came to 19 bases. Germline V CDR1 and CDR2: MNHNS, SASEGT. The CDR3 protein is CASSVSPGHGNEQFF. CDR3 DNA sequence: TGTGCCAGCAGCGTGTCCCCGGGACATGGAAATGAGCAGTTCTTC.

This clone was observed once. The chain joins TRBV7-9 to TRBJ2-1; either TRBD1 or TRBD2 may fit D (7 bases each). The germline V gene encodes CDR1 SEHNR and CDR2 FQNEAQ (reference sequence). The CDR3 is 16 residues long. V lost 5 bases and J lost 6, with 20 bases in between. The CDR3 nucleotides are TGTGCCAGCAGCCTAGGGAGGGGGACAGCAAGCAATGAGCAGTTCTTC. Its translation: CASSLGRGTASNEQFF.

This rearrangement joins TRBV15 to TRBJ2-5, with a weak D call TRBD2 (6 bases). This CDR3 region has 14 residues. With 9 bases removed from V and 2 bases from J, the gap between germline ends came to 16 bases. Per germline, CDR1 LNHNV and CDR2 YYDKDF (reference sequence). The CDR3 region is CATDSGGIQETQYF. CDR3 DNA sequence: TGTGCCACGGACTCCGGAGGGATTCAAGAGACCCAGTACTTC.

The J gene is TRBJ2-5, the V gene TRBV4-2, with a tentative D call TRBD1 (6 bases). CDR1 is LGHNA and CDR2 is YNFKEQ in the germline V gene. The CDR3 runs 14 residues. The V end lost 3 bases, the J end lost 0 bases, and 8 bases lay between the germline ends. The CDR3 coding sequence is TGTGCCAGCAGCCAGAACAGGGACCAAGAGACCCAGTACTTC. It translates to CASSQNRDQETQYF.

CDR3 nucleotide sequence: TGTGCCTGGAGTAGGAGGCAGGCGAGCTACGAGCAGTACTTC. Its translation: CAWSRRQASYEQYF. This sequence joins TRBV30 and TRBJ2-7, with D possibly TRBD2 on 5 matching bases. Germline V CDR1 and CDR2: GTSNPN, SVGIG (reference sequence). The CDR3 runs 14 residues. Trimming stripped 2 bases from V and 3 bases from J, with 14 bases between.

The chain combines TRBV6-5 with TRBJ1-1; tentatively, D is TRBD1 (6 bases). The CDR3 length is 15 residues. V was clipped by 7 bases and J by 3 bases, with 18 bases between them. The germline V gene has CDR1 MNHEY and CDR2 SVGAGI. In nucleotides, the CDR3 is TGTGCCAGCACCGATACAGGGTCCCTCCACACTGAAGCTTTCTTT. Protein: CASTDTGSLHTEAFF.

This clone showed up just once. V gene TRBV7-9 combines with J gene TRBJ2-7; 8 bases fit TRBD2. This CDR3 region has 16 residues. Germline V gene sequence: CDR1 SEHNR, CDR2 FQNEAQ (reference sequence). Trimming removed 5 bases from V and 3 bases from J; junction bases left unmatched: 12. CDR3: CASSPAGVGLDYEQYF. The DNA of the CDR3 is TGTGCCAGCAGCCCAGCGGGGGTAGGGTTGGACTACGAGCAGTACTTC.

The CDR3 reads CASSLKAGGTDTQYF. CDR3 DNA: TGTGCCAGCAGCTTAAAGGCGGGAGGCACAGATACGCAGTATTTT. The chain combines TRBV7-6 with TRBJ2-3; 7 bases agree with TRBD2. The CDR3 runs 15 residues. V was clipped by 2 bases and J by 1 base; unmatched bases: 3. CDR1 SGHVS and CDR2 FNYEAQ come from the germline V gene.

J is TRBJ1-2 and V is TRBV5-1; the D gene is possibly TRBD1 (6 bases). The germline V and J ends were trimmed by 5 bases and 3 bases, with 8 bases remaining between them. The CDR3 is made up of 12 amino acids. The germline V gene encodes CDR1 SGHRS and CDR2 YFSETQ. CDR3 loop: CASRNRDYGYTF. CDR3 nucleotides: TGCGCCAGCAGAAACAGGGACTATGGCTACACCTTC.

The chain carries TRBV6-5 and TRBJ2-3; D may be TRBD2 (5 bases). CDR1 is MNHEY and CDR2 is SVGAGI in the germline V gene. The CDR3 covers 16 residues. Trimming stripped 0 bases from V and 2 bases from J, with 12 bases between. The CDR3 spells CASSYSPSSYTDTQYF. CDR3 sequence (DNA): TGTGCCAGCAGTTACTCTCCTAGCAGTTACACAGATACGCAGTATTTT.

The rearrangement uses TRBV30 and TRBJ2-2, with a possible D match to TRBD2 (6 bases). CDR1 is GTSNPN, CDR2 SVGIG, per germline (reference sequence). Trimming removed 7 bases from V and 3 bases from J, with 18 bases in between. This CDR3 has 15 residues. CDR3 DNA sequence: TGTGCCTTCTGGGTGGTAGCGGAGTACACCGGGGAGCTGTTTTTT. Translating gives CAFWVVAEYTGELFF.

The CDR3 DNA is TGTGCCAGCAGCTTAGTTCTCTGGACAGGGGAGGAAAAACTGTTTTTT. Residues: CASSLVLWTGEEKLFF. The chain links TRBV7-2 to TRBJ1-4; 9 bases agree with TRBD1. V lost 1 base and J lost 8; bases outside the gene matches: 8. The CDR3 length is 16 residues. Germline values: CDR1 SGHTA, CDR2 FQGNSA.

This chain uses TRBV11-2 with TRBJ1-4; perhaps TRBD1 as D (6 bases). V dropped 1 base and J dropped 8 bases, with 14 bases sitting between them. The CDR3 extends over 15 amino acids. Germline assignment: CDR1 SGHAT and CDR2 FQNNGV. CDR3 DNA sequence: TGTGCCAGCAGCTTAGGGGGGCAACACAAGGAAAAACTGTTTTTT. This encodes CASSLGGQHKEKLFF. The full variable domain, completed using reference TRBV11-2 and TRBJ1-4, is EAGVAQSPRYKIIEKRQSVAFWCNPISGHATLYWYQQILGQGPKLLIQFQNNGVVDDSQLPKDRFSAERLKGVDSTLKIQPAKLEDSAVYLCASSLGGQHKEKLFFGSGTQLSVL.

The chain combines TRBV25-1 with TRBJ2-5, with 7 bases fitting TRBD1. The CDR3 extends over 14 amino acids. Germline CDR1 is MGHDK and CDR2 is SYGVNS. The V and J ends lost 1 base and 4 bases, in that order; junction bases with no gene match: 3. This CDR3 is CASSEWDRGETQYF. In DNA form, the CDR3 reads TGTGCCAGCAGTGAATGGGACAGAGGAGAGACCCAGTACTTC. Together with reference TRBV25-1 and TRBJ2-5, the CDR3 gives the full variable domain: EADIYQTPRYLVIGTGKKITLECSQTMGHDKMYWYQQDPGMELHLIHYSYGVNSTEKGDLSSESTVSRIRTEHFPLTLESARPSHTSQYLCASSEWDRGETQYFGPGTRLLVL.

The chain combines TRBV19 with TRBJ2-1; 10 nucleotides match TRBD2. Germline CDR1 and CDR2: LNHDA and SQIVND (reference sequence). V lost 3 bases and J lost 14; bases outside the gene matches: 7. The CDR3 runs to 13 residues. The CDR3 here is CASSIVTSGNKFF. The CDR3 bases are TGTGCCAGTAGTATCGTAACTAGCGGGAATAAGTTCTTC.

The chain couples TRBV2 to TRBJ2-1; D is possibly TRBD1 (6 bases). The germline V and J ends were trimmed by 5 bases and 6 bases, with 14 bases remaining between them. This CDR3 region has 14 residues. Germline values: CDR1 SNHLY, CDR2 FYNNEI. CDR3 DNA sequence: TGTGCCAGCAGTACACAGGGAACAAGCAATGAGCAGTTCTTC. This translates into CASSTQGTSNEQFF. Full variable domain (remainder filled in from reference TRBV2 and TRBJ2-1): EPEVTQTPSHQVTQMGQEVILRCVPISNHLYFYWYRQILGQKVEFLVSFYNNEISEKSEIFDDQFSVERPDGSNFTLKIRSTKLEDSAMYFCASSTQGTSNEQFFGPGTRLTVL.

In this sample, this clone turned up a few times. This chain connects TRBV7-9 to TRBJ1-3; 7 bases agree with TRBD1. This CDR3 has 13 amino acids. After removal of 11 bases from V and 1 base from J, the junction contained 5 bases not matched to a gene. From germline, CDR1 is SEHNR and CDR2 FQNEAQ (reference sequence). DNA of the CDR3: TGTGCCGACAGGGAATCGTCTGGAAACACCATATATTTT. Its protein is CADRESSGNTIYF. Full variable domain (missing parts from reference TRBV7-9 and TRBJ1-3): DTGVSQNPRHKITKRGQNVTFRCDPISEHNRLYWYRQTLGQGPEFLTYFQNEAQLEKSRLLSDRFSAERPKGSFSTLEIQRTEQGDSAMYLCADRESSGNTIYFGEGSWLTVV.

The chain recombines TRBV29-1 with TRBJ2-5; TRBD2 matches 11 bases. CDR1 and CDR2 (germline): SQVTM, ANQGSEA. The ends lost 1 base at V and 3 bases at J; junction bases unmatched: 4. The CDR3 is 15 amino acids. The CDR3 DNA reads as TGCAGCGTTGAAGTACTAGCGGGAGTGAAAGAGACCCAGTACTTC. Translated, it gives CSVEVLAGVKETQYF.

The chain uses TRBV27 and TRBJ2-7, with 7 positions matching TRBD2. This CDR3 spans 15 amino acids. CDR1 and CDR2 (germline): MNHEY, SMNVEV (reference sequence). Trimming removed 6 bases from V and 5 bases from J; junction bases left unmatched: 13. DNA of the CDR3: TGTGCCAGCAGAAACCATCAGTCGGGGAGGGACGAGCAGTACTTC. Its translation: CASRNHQSGRDEQYF.

This clone has a handful of counts. The chain uses TRBV10-3 and TRBJ2-2; maybe TRBD2 (6 bases). This CDR3 has 16 residues. Germline CDR1 reads ENHRY; CDR2 reads SYGVKD. Trimming removed 9 bases at V and 1 base at J, with 18 bases between. The CDR3: CAIRQIGTLNTGELFF. The CDR3 DNA is TGTGCCATTAGGCAGATCGGGACTCTGAACACCGGGGAGCTGTTTTTT.

This clone was counted a single time. This chain uses TRBV7-9 with TRBJ1-2; D may be TRBD1 (5 bases). The germline V gene has CDR1 SEHNR and CDR2 FQNEAQ (reference sequence). Trimming removed 5 bases from V and 4 bases from J, with 14 bases in between. This CDR3 is 14 amino acids long. The CDR3: CASSHGAPFYGYTF. The CDR3 DNA reads TGTGCCAGCAGCCATGGGGCTCCTTTCTATGGCTACACCTTC.

The chain is built from TRBV5-4 and TRBJ1-2, with unresolved D. With 0 bases removed from V and 4 bases from J, the gap between germline ends came to 7 bases. Germline values: CDR1 SGHNT, CDR2 YYREEE (reference sequence). The CDR3 runs to 13 residues. The CDR3 spells CASSLDSAYGYTF. The CDR3 DNA sequence: TGTGCCAGCAGCTTGGACAGTGCCTATGGCTACACCTTC. Drawing the rest from reference TRBV5-4 and TRBJ1-2, the complete variable domain is ETGVTQSPTHLIKTRGQQVTLRCSSQSGHNTVSWYQQALGQGPQFIFQYYREEENGRGNFPPRFSGLQFPNYSSELNVNALELDDSALYLCASSLDSAYGYTFGSGTRLTVV.

The chain links TRBV2 to TRBJ2-1, with 10 bases that match TRBD2. Losses at the gene ends were 1 base for V and 8 bases for J; bases not matched to a gene: 5. The CDR3 is made up of 15 amino acids. Germline assignment: CDR1 SNHLY and CDR2 FYNNEI. The CDR3 spells CASSEGASGSHEQFF. DNA for the CDR3: TGTGCCAGCAGTGAAGGGGCTAGCGGGAGCCATGAGCAGTTCTTC.

This chain links TRBV12-5 with TRBJ1-5; tentatively, D is TRBD1 (5 bases). Germline lookup yields CDR1 LGHNT and CDR2 FRNRAP. The CDR3 contains 16 residues. Trimming left V 0 bases short and J 7 bases short, with 16 bases between. CDR3 amino acids: CASGLVLPGGRQPQHF. The CDR3 DNA is TGTGCTAGTGGTTTGGTACTCCCCGGGGGTCGGCAGCCCCAGCATTTT.

V and J are TRBV5-1 and TRBJ2-2; TRBD2 matches at 8 bases. The V segment lost 0 bases and the J segment 4 bases; nucleotides outside the gene matches: 5. The germline gives CDR1 SGHRS, CDR2 YFSETQ. The length of the CDR3 is 16 residues. This CDR3 is CASSLGGGLTTGELFF. CDR3 bases: TGCGCCAGCAGCTTGGGCGGGGGGCTGACCACCGGGGAGCTGTTTTTT. The full variable domain, with the rest looked up from reference TRBV5-1 and TRBJ2-2, is KAGVTQTPRYLIKTRGQQVTLSCSPISGHRSVSWYQQTPGQGLQFLFEYFSETQRNKGNFPGRFSGRQFSNSRSEMNVSTLELGDSALYLCASSLGGGLTTGELFFGEGSRLTVL.

The chain is built from TRBV10-3 and TRBJ2-7; 12 nucleotides line up with TRBD1. There are 13 residues in the CDR3. V shed 6 bases and J 6 bases; nucleotides not matched to a gene: 3. Looked up from germline, CDR1 is ENHRY and CDR2 is SYGVKD. The CDR3 spells CAIRGTGGGEQYV. The CDR3 DNA reads as TGTGCCATCAGGGGGACAGGGGGCGGCGAGCAGTACGTC.

The V gene is TRBV7-2, the J gene TRBJ2-3; no clear D. Trimming took off 3 bases at V and 2 bases at J, with 6 bases between the two ends. Germline assignment: CDR1 SGHTA and CDR2 FQGNSA. The CDR3 covers 13 residues. The CDR3 loop reads CASSFQNTDTQYF. CDR3 in DNA: TGTGCCAGCAGCTTCCAAAACACAGATACGCAGTATTTT.

The CDR3 DNA reads TGCAGCGTCGACGACTGGCCTTTGGATACGCAGTATTTT. This translates into CSVDDWPLDTQYF. The chain uses TRBV29-1 and TRBJ2-3, with D unclear. This CDR3 is built from 13 residues. V lost 6 bases, J lost 6 bases, and 16 bases lay in between. Germline CDR1 reads SQVTM; CDR2 reads ANQGSEA.